This T cell receptor beta chain was identified during a study of cytomegalovirus exposure and HLA in healthy donors. Study outcomes and limitations: The study flagged some 170 TCR beta chains as cytomegalovirus-associated. Follow-up analysis found HLA locus-dependent TCR association rates, highest for DRB1 and lowest for HLA-C.

Donors sampled were nominally healthy, though unrecorded immune exposures were likely. Worth noting for this clone: The antigen remains unidentified.

Germline V gene data show CDR1 as SGHTA and CDR2 as FQGTGA. Trimming removed 4 bases from V and 3 bases from J, with 3 bases in between. CDR3 length: 12 amino acids. A multiplex PCR was run with 60 Vbeta primers and 13 Jbeta primers. Profiled with immunoSEQ multiplex PCR; TCRdb holds only in-frame clones, not every one. Of tens of thousands of clones in the sample, around 9.1% were seen once. Source material: PBMCs. The gene calls are TRBV7-3 and TRBJ2-2; D uncertain. This sequence was found in a man in his 60s in good health and CMV-seropositive. The CDR3 bases are TGTGCCAGCAGCTACTACACCGGGGAGCTGTTTTTT. Protein: CASSYYTGELFF.